Sequencing of this T cell receptor beta chain was carried out in a study of technical replicates of blood from four donors. The table came from immunoSEQ multiplex PCR; TCRdb's copy has only in-frame clones and leaves some out. The sample includes 80,000 to 100,000 clones, 95% to 97% seen only once; the top ten take about 0.39%. The sample taken for sequencing was T cells isolated from PBMCs. The receptor was isolated from a human donor in good health.

CDR3 DNA sequence: TGTGCCAGCAGCGTACTATTGGGGGGCACCGGGGAGCTGTTTTTT. Protein sequence: CASSVLLGGTGELFF. The V gene is TRBV9, the J gene TRBJ2-2; tentative D call: TRBD2 (6 bases). In germline, CDR1 is SGDLS, CDR2 YYNGEE. The CDR3 loop spans 15 amino acids. Trimming cost V 1 base and J 4 bases, with 11 bases left between them. The variable domain in full, with the rest retrieved from reference TRBV9 and TRBJ2-2, is DSGVTQTPKHLITATGQRVTLRCSPRSGDLSVYWYQQSLDQGLQFLIQYYNGEERAKGNILERFSAQQFPDLHSELNLSSLELGDSALYFCASSVLLGGTGELFFGEGSRLTVL.